A selection of T cell receptor beta chains follows, all from one sample in a study of T-cell reconstitution after alpha-beta-depleted transplantation in children. TCRdb reprocessed the PCR reads via MiXCR and lists one record per CDR3 protein. This table has 140,000 or so distinct CDR3 sequences, roughly 9% appearing once. The sequencing used PBMCs, mostly from graft donor cells, collected 180 days after TCRalphabeta/CD19-depleted stem cell transplant. The source is a female patient aged 2-9 years who had a stem cell transplant for congenital amegakaryocytic thrombocytopenia, so the T cells may come from the graft donor. CDR3s include the opening cysteine and the closing phenylalanine or tryptophan.

v_gene,j_gene,CDR3aa
TRBV20-1,TRBJ1-2,CSARESQGIGDGYTF
TRBV5-1,TRBJ1-2,CASSLGQGYYGYTF
TRBV29-1,TRBJ2-1,CSVQGQGYNEQFF
TRBV12-3/TRBV12-4,TRBJ2-1,CASSTRRQGVNEQFF
TRBV20-1,TRBJ2-7,CSATRALSYEQYF
TRBV5-1,TRBJ1-6,CASSGDSGSPLHF
TRBV7-9,TRBJ1-2,CASSLTGKVSNGYTF
TRBV28,TRBJ1-2,CASSLFAGYGYTF
TRBV7-2,TRBJ1-1,CASTVTGVSTEAFF
TRBV10-3,TRBJ2-3,CAISDPPLLDTQYF
TRBV29-1,TRBJ2-7,CSVERLAGNYEQYF
TRBV6-5,TRBJ1-1,CASSSERYTEAFF
TRBV10-3,TRBJ2-7,CAISEALVPYEQYF
TRBV7-6,TRBJ2-3,CASSLRQGLSTDTQYF
TRBV5-1,TRBJ2-2,CASSYITGTGVSGELFF
TRBV2,TRBJ1-6,CASSARQGGPYNSPLHF
TRBV28,TRBJ2-2,CASSSRTSGATNTGELFF
TRBV29-1,TRBJ1-2,CSVGEVYGYTF